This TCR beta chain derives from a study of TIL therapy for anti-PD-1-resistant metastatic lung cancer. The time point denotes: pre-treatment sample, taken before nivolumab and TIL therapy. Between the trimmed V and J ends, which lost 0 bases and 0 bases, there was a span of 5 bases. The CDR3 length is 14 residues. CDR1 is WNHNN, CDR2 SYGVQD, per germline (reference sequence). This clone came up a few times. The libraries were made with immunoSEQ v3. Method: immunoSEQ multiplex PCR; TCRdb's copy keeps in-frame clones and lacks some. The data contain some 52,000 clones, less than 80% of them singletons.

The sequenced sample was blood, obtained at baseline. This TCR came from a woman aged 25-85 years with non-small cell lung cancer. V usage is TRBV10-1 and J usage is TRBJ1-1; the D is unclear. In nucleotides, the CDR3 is TGCGCCAGCAGTGAGTCGGGGATGAACACTGAAGCTTTCTTT. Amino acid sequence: CASSESGMNTEAFF.